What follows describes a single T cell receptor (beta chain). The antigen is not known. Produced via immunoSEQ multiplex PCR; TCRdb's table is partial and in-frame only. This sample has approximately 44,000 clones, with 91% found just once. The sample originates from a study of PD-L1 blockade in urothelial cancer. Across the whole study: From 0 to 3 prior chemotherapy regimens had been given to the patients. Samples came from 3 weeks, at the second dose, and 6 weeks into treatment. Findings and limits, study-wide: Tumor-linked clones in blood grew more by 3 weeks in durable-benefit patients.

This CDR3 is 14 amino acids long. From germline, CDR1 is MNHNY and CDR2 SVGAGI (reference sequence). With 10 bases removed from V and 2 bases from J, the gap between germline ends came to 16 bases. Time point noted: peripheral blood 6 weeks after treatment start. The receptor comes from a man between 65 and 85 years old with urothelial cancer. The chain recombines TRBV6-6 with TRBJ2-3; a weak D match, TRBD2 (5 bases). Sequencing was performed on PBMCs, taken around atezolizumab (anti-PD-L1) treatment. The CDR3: CATTGDSYTDTQYF. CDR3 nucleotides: TGTGCCACCACCGGGGATTCTTACACAGATACGCAGTATTTT.